What follows describes a single TCR beta chain. The sample comes from a study of blood T cell repertoires in COVID-19. Whole-study context: Samples came from the United States, Italy and Spain, spanning acute and convalescent COVID-19. In each case, the material was cDNA or gDNA derived from T cells, B-cell-depleted T cells, or PBMCs.

Seattle's enrolled individuals joined amid active infection and were then monitored longitudinally. The germline V gene encodes CDR1 MNHNY and CDR2 SVGAGI (reference sequence). The CDR3 spans 13 residues. The trim removed 6 bases at V and 8 bases at J, leaving 8 bases unmatched. Per the original data handling: Estimated nucleated cell counts came from reference gene primer amplification. Some clones are missing from TCRdb's copy, which holds only in-frame ones; the method was immunoSEQ multiplex PCR. V and J calls and clone size are given by that table; D and trimming were obtained from the DNA. The table includes hundreds of thousands of clones, 70% to 90% detected once.

The clonotype originates from a woman between 55 and 75 years old with COVID-19, enrolled during active disease. The sample was peripheral blood. V usage is TRBV6-6 and J usage is TRBJ1-2; 8 bases fit TRBD1. The CDR3 DNA sequence: TGTGCCAGCAGGCGACAGGGGACGGAAGGCTACACCTTC. This encodes CASRRQGTEGYTF.